This T cell receptor beta chain was sequenced during a study of OX40 agonist ivuxolimab in advanced cancers. On the study more broadly: Treatment of patients was with ivuxolimab, an agonistic anti-OX40 (CD134) antibody.

Germline V gives CDR1 SGHAT, CDR2 FQNNGV. The CDR3 runs to 12 residues. V was shortened by 5 bases and J by 7 bases, with 10 bases between the two germline ends. Repertoires were generated with immunoSEQ multiplex PCR, while TCRdb's copy carries only in-frame clones and drops some. The sample shows several thousand clones, around 89% of them seen only once. Source: CD4+ or CD8+ T cells sorted from blood, taken in a trial of the OX40 agonist ivuxolimab. This TCR was recovered from an adult with an advanced solid tumor such as melanoma, head and neck, liver or kidney cancer. The V and J genes are TRBV11-2 and TRBJ2-3; D not certain. Written as DNA, the CDR3 is TGTGCCAGCAGCCTCGCTCAGTATACGCAGTATTTT. Amino acids: CASSLAQYTQYF.